This TCR beta chain appears in the sequencing data of a study of identical twins. Healthy Caucasians provided all donations. Unique molecular identifiers were present on cDNA, and template switching added a universal primer site. TCRdb re-derived calls from the 5' RACE reads in MiXCR, one entry per CDR3 protein. The sample yields some 1,700,000 distinct CDR3 sequences, roughly 35% seen once. Study-wide findings and caveats: Recombination models fit unrelated individuals' TCR alpha sharing but underestimated twins'. Invariant T cells like MAIT and iNKT could partly confound the zero-insertion analyses.

For this clonotype: As yet, its antigen is unknown.

This receptor was obtained from a newborn girl in good health. The specimen sequenced was cord blood.

The CDR3 DNA reads TGTGCCAGCAGTTACACTAGCGGGAGGGCCAACGAGCAGTACTTC. Translated: CASSYTSGRANEQYF. The rearrangement links TRBV6-5 to TRBJ2-4, with TRBD2 matching 13 bases. The J call is uncertain, as TRBJ2-7 better fits the DNA end. This CDR3 region has 15 residues. Germline CDR1 MNHEY, CDR2 SVGAGI.